A single sample gave rise to the 9 T cell receptor beta chains below, sequenced in a study of radiotherapy plus CTLA-4 blockade in lung cancer. Only in-frame clones appear in the TCRdb table, and some are missing; sequencing was by immunoSEQ multiplex PCR. This table has 40,000 or so clones, around 63% appearing once. Here the sequenced sample was peripheral blood, taken from a patient treated with radiotherapy plus ipilimumab. The origin of the receptors is a human donor with non-small cell lung cancer who had a partial response to radiotherapy plus ipilimumab.

The CDR3 DNA reads TGTGCCAGCAGCAGGGCCACGGGGGGAGCTGAGCAGTTCTTC. It is translated as CASSRATGGAEQFF. V usage is TRBV11-2 and J usage is TRBJ2-1, with TRBD2 matching over 7 bases. The CDR3 covers 14 residues. Germline values: CDR1 SGHAT, CDR2 FQNNGV. Trimming removed 5 bases from V and 9 bases from J; junction bases left unmatched: 10.

V and J are TRBV9 and TRBJ2-2, with 7 nucleotides matching TRBD2. The V gene's germline CDR1 is SGDLS and CDR2 YYNGEE. Trimming at V came to 4 bases and at J to 2 bases, leaving 11 bases not matched to a gene. This CDR3 is built from 17 residues. CDR3 residues: CASSPRLAASNTGELFF. As DNA, the CDR3 is TGTGCCAGCAGCCCTCGGCTAGCGGCCTCTAACACCGGGGAGCTGTTTTTT.

The chain links TRBV27 to TRBJ2-1, with 7 positions matching TRBD1. Germline trimming cut 5 bases from V and 9 bases from J; bases unmatched to any gene: 7. CDR1 is MNHEY, CDR2 SMNVEV, per germline (reference sequence). This CDR3 region has 13 residues. The CDR3 DNA is TGTGCCAGCAGTATCGACAGGGCTGTTGAGCAGTTCTTC. This sequence encodes CASSIDRAVEQFF.

This chain joins TRBV5-6 and TRBJ1-2, with TRBD1 matching 8 bases. With V trimmed by 3 bases and J by 4 bases, 11 bases remained unmatched. The CDR3 covers 16 residues. Germline CDR1 SGHDT, CDR2 YYEEEE. CDR3 nucleotide sequence: TGTGCCAGCAGCTCCGGGACAGGAGGTTCTTCCTATGGCTACACCTTC. It specifies CASSSGTGGSSYGYTF.

The chain has TRBV5-1 and TRBJ2-5, with 8 positions matching TRBD2. The ends lost 2 bases at V and 5 bases at J; junction bases unmatched: 11. This CDR3 has 16 amino acids. Germline V gene lookup returns CDR1 SGHRS and CDR2 YFSETQ. As DNA, the CDR3 is TGCGCCAGCAGCTTCGGGGGGGCCAGTTTGGGGGAGACCCAGTACTTC. Its protein is CASSFGGASLGETQYF.

This clone was seen more than once but under ten times. J is TRBJ2-4 and V is TRBV27; no clear D gene. V shed 6 bases and J shed 0 bases, with 9 bases lying between them. The CDR3 extends over 14 amino acids. Germline V lookup: CDR1 MNHEY, CDR2 SMNVEV (reference sequence). The CDR3, as DNA: TGTGCCAGCAGCGGGTATCTAGCCAAAAACATTCAGTACTTC. Translating it yields CASSGYLAKNIQYF.

The chain carries TRBV6-5 and TRBJ1-2; 7 bases are a match to TRBD1. This CDR3 region has 14 residues. CDR1 is MNHEY, CDR2 SVGAGI, per germline. Germline trimming cut 5 bases from V and 9 bases from J; bases unmatched to any gene: 12. Here the CDR3 reads CASSESPRGGRYTF. The CDR3 nucleotides are TGTGCCAGCAGTGAGTCCCCCAGAGGGGGCCGCTACACCTTC.

This chain connects TRBV19 to TRBJ1-1, with D possibly matching TRBD1 (6 bases). V lost 11 bases and J 1 base, leaving 14 bases between the germline ends. Germline CDR1 LNHDA, CDR2 SQIVND (reference sequence). The CDR3 is 13 residues long. The CDR3 region is CAASGHWNTEAFF. CDR3 sequence (DNA): TGTGCCGCCTCGGGACATTGGAACACTGAAGCTTTCTTT.

The J gene is TRBJ2-3, the V gene TRBV5-1; 11 nucleotides match TRBD2. V lost 0 bases to trimming and J lost 4 bases; unmatched junction nucleotides: 1. This CDR3 comprises 15 residues. Looked up from germline, CDR1 is SGHRS and CDR2 is YFSETQ. CDR3 in DNA: TGCGCCAGCAGCTTGGCGACTAGCGGGGCAGATACGCAGTATTTT. It translates to CASSLATSGADTQYF.